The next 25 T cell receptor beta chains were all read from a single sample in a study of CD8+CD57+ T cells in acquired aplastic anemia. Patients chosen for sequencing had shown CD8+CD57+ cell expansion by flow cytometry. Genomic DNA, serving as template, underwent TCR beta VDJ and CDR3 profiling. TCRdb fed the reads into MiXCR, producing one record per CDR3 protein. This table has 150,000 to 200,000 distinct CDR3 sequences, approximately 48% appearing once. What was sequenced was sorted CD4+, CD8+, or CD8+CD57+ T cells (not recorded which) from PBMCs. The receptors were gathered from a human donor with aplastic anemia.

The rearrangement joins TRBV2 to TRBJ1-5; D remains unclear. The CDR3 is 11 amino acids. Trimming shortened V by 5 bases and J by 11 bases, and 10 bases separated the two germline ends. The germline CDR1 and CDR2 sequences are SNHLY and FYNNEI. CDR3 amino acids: CASSSRETQHF. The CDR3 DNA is TGTGCCAGCAGTTCTCGGGAGACCCAGCATTTT.

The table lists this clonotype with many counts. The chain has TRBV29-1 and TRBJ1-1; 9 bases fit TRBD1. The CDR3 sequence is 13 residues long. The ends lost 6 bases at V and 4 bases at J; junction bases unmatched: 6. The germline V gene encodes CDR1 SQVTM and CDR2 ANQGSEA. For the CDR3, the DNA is TGCAGCGTCAGCCGGACAGGGGCCACTGAAGCTTTCTTT. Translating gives CSVSRTGATEAFF.

This CDR3 reads CASSLVWGGGRNEQFF. The DNA for the CDR3 is TGTGCCAGCAGCTTAGTATGGGGGGGCGGTAGGAATGAGCAGTTCTTC. The chain links TRBV11-2 to TRBJ2-1; the D gene is possibly TRBD2 (7 bases). Between the trimmed V and J ends, which lost 1 base and 7 bases, there was a span of 17 bases. Looked up from germline, CDR1 is SGHAT and CDR2 is FQNNGV. This CDR3 spans 16 amino acids.

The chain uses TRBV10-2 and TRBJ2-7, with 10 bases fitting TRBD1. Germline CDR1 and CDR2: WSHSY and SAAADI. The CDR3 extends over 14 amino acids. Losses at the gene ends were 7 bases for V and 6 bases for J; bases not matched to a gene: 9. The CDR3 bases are TGCGCCAGCACCTCCAGACAGGGGGCTTCCGAGCAGTACTTC. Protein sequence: CASTSRQGASEQYF.

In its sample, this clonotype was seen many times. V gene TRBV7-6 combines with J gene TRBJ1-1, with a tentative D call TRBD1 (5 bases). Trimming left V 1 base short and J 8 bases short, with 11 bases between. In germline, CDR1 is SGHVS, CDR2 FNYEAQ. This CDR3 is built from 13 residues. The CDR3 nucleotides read TGTGCCAGCAGCTTAGTCGGGGGGGGGGAAGCTTTCTTT. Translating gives CASSLVGGGEAFF.

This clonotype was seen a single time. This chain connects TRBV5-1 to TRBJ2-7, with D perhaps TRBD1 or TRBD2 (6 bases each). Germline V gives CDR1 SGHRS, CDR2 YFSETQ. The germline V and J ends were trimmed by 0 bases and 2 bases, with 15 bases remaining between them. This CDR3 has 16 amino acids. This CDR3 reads CASSLAVEGGTYEQYF. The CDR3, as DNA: TGCGCCAGCAGCTTGGCGGTAGAGGGGGGCACCTACGAGCAGTACTTC.

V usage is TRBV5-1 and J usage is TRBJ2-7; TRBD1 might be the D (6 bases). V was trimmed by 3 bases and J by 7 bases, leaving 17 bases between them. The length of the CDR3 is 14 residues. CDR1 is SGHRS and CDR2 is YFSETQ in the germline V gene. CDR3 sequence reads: CASSYGTRVGEQYF. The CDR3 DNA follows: TGCGCCAGCAGCTACGGGACACGGGTTGGGGAGCAGTACTTC.

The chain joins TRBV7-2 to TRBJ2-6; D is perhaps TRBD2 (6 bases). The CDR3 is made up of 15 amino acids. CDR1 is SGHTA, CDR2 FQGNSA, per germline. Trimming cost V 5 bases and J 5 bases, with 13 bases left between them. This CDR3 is CASSQNRGRANVLTF. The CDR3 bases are TGTGCCAGCAGCCAGAACCGGGGGAGGGCCAACGTCCTGACTTTC.

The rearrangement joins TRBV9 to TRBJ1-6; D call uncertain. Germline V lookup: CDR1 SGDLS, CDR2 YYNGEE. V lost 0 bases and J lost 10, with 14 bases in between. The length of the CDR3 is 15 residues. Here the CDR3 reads CASSVDGERVSPLHF. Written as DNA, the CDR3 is TGTGCCAGCAGCGTAGATGGGGAGAGGGTCTCACCCCTCCACTTT.

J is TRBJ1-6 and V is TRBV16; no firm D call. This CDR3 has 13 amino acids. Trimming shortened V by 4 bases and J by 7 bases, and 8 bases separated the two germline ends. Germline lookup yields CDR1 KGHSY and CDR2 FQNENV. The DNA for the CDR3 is TGTGCCAGCAGCCCTTGGGAGAATTCACCCCTCCACTTT. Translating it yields CASSPWENSPLHF.

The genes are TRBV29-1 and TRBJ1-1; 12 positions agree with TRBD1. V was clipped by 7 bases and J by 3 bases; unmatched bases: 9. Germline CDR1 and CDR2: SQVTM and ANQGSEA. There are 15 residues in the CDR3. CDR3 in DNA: TGCAGCGGTACTGGGACAGGGGGCGCCGACACTGAAGCTTTCTTT. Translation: CSGTGTGGADTEAFF.

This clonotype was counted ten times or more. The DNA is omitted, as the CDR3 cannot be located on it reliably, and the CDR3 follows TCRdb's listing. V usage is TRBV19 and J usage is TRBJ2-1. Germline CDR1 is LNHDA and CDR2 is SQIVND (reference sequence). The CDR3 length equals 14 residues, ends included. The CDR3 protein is CASTSDASYNEQFF.

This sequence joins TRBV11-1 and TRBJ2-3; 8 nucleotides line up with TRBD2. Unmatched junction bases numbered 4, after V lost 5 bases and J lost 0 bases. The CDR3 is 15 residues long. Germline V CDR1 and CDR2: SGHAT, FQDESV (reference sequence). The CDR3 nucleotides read TGTGCCAGCAGCCGGGCTAGCGGGAGCACAGATACGCAGTATTTT. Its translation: CASSRASGSTDTQYF.

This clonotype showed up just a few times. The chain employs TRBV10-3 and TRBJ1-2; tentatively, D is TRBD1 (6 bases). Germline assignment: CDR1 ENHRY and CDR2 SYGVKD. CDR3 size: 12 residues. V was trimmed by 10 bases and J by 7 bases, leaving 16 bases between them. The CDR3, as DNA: TGTGCCAGTGTTAACAGGGATCGTGGCTACACCTTC. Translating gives CASVNRDRGYTF.

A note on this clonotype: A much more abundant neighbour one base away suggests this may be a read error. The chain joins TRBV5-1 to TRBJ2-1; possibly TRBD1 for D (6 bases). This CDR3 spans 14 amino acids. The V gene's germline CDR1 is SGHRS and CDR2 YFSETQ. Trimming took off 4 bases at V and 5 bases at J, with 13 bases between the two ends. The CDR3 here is CASSLTDRNNEQFF. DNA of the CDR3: TGCGCCAGCAGCCTAACGGACAGAAACAATGAGCAGTTCTTC.

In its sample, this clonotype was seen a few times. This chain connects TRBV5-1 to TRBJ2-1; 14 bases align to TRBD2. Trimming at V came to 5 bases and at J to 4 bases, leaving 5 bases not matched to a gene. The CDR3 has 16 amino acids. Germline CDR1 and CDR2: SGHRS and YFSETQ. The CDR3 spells CASRGTSGGPYNEQFF. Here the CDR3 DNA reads TGCGCCAGCAGGGGGACTAGCGGGGGACCTTACAATGAGCAGTTCTTC.

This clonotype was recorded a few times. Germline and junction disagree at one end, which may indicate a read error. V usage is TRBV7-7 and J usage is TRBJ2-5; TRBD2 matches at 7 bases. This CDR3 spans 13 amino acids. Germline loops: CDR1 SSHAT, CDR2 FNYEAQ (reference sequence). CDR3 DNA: TGTGCTAGCAGAAGCGGGATGGGAGAGACCCAGTACTTC. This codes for CASRSGMGETQYF.

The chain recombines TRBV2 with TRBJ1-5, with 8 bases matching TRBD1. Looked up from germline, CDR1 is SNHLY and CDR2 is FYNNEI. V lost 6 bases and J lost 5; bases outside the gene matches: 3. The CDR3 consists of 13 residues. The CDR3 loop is CASRGGQDQPQHF. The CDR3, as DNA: TGTGCCAGCAGGGGGGGACAGGATCAGCCCCAGCATTTT.

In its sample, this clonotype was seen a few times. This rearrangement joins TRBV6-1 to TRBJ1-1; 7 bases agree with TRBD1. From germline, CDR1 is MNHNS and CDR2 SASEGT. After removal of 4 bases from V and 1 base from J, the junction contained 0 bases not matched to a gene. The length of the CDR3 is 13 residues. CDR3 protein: CASSGQGNTEAFF. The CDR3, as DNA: TGTGCCAGCAGTGGACAGGGGAACACTGAAGCTTTCTTT.

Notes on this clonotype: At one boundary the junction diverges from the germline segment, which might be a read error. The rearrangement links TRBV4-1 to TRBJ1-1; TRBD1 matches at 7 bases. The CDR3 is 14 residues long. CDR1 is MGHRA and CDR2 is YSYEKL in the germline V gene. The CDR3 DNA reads TGCGCCAGCGGCCAAGAGGGGGGGACAGCTCAAGCTTTCTTT. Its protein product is CASGQEGGTAQAFF.

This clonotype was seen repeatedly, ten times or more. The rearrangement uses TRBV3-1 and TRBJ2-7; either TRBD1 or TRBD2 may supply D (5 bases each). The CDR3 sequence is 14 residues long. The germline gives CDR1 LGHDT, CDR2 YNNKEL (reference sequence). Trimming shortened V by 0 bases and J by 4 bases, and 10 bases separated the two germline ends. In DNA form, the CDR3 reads TGTGCCAGCAGCCAAGATCCGGGGCAGTACGAGCAGTACTTC. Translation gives CASSQDPGQYEQYF.

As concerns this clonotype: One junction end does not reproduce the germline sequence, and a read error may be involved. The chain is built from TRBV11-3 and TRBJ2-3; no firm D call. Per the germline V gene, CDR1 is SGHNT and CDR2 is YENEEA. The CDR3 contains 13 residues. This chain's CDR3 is CASGLDSADTQYF. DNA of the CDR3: TGTGCCAGCGGCTTAGACTCGGCAGATACGCAGTATTTT.

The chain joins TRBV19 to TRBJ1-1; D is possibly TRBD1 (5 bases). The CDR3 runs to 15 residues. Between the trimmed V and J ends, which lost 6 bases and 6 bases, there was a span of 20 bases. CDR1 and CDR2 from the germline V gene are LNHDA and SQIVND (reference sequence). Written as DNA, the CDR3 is TGTGCCAGTAGCTTCTCCAGGGATGTTCGCTCTGAAGCTTTCTTT. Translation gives CASSFSRDVRSEAFF. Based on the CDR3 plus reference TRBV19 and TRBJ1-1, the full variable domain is DGGITQSPKYLFRKEGQNVTLSCEQNLNHDAMYWYRQDPGQGLRLIYYSQIVNDFQKGDIAEGYSVSREKKESFPLTVTSAQKNPTAFYLCASSFSRDVRSEAFFGQGTRLTVV.

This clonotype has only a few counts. CDR3 nucleotide sequence: TGTGCCAGCAGCTTCCGGGGGGCCAACGTCCTGACTTTC. Translating gives CASSFRGANVLTF. This chain uses TRBV7-8 with TRBJ2-6; D unresolved. The CDR3 has 13 amino acids. V lost 3 bases to trimming and J lost 4 bases, with 4 bases between them. Germline V lookup: CDR1 SGHVS, CDR2 FQNEAQ.

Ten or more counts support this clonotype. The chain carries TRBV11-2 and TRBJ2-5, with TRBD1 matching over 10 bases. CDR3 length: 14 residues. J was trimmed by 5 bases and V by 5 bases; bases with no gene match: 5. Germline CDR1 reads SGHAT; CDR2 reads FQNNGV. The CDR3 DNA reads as TGTGCCAGCAGCGGACAGGGGGTAAGGGAGACCCAGTACTTC. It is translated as CASSGQGVRETQYF.